Listed here is a single T cell receptor (beta chain). The data are from a study of blood T cell repertoires in COVID-19. This CDR3 contains 15 residues. With 5 bases clipped from V and 0 bases from J, the junction kept 5 bases outside the gene matches. Germline V lookup: CDR1 SGHAT, CDR2 FQNNGV. Per the original data handling: Amplification of reference gene primers was used by the study to estimate nucleated cell counts. Measured with immunoSEQ multiplex PCR; TCRdb has only the in-frame clones, and not every one. V, J and clone size were drawn from that table, and D and trimming were deduced from the DNA. The data contain about 59,000 clones, 91% of them singletons.

The chain links TRBV11-2 to TRBJ2-7, with 9 bases that match TRBD1. Sequenced input: peripheral blood. The source of this sequence is a human donor in a cohort sampled during active COVID-19. Here the CDR3 reads CASSGGTGISYEQYF. Written as DNA, the CDR3 is TGTGCCAGCAGCGGGGGGACAGGGATCTCCTACGAGCAGTACTTC.